Following are 26 T cell receptor beta chains from one sample sequenced in a study of beta chain features in type 1 diabetes. The investigators reverse transcribed all of the isolated RNA, so they sequenced expressed TCRB transcripts. The method was immunoSEQ multiplex PCR; TCRdb's version includes in-frame clones alone and lacks a portion of them. The table shows some 900,000 clones, with under 20% occurring only once. Source material: naive CD4+ T cells from blood. The origin of the receptors is a woman aged 18-29 years in good health.

This clone was counted between two and nine times. V is TRBV7-8 and J is TRBJ2-7; TRBD2 agrees at 7 bases. CDR1 is SGHVS and CDR2 is FQNEAQ in the germline V gene. J was trimmed by 7 bases and V by 0 bases; bases with no gene match: 6. The CDR3 is 14 amino acids. CDR3 DNA: TGTGCCAGCAGCTTAGCTGTTAGCGGGTTTGAGCAGTACTTC. Its translation: CASSLAVSGFEQYF.

The chain has TRBV5-1 and TRBJ2-7; 10 positions agree with TRBD2. This CDR3 has 15 residues. V shed 4 bases, J shed 2 bases, and the junction held 6 bases outside the gene matches. The germline V gene has CDR1 SGHRS and CDR2 YFSETQ. CDR3 sequence: CASSPHGLAAYEQYF. The CDR3 DNA is TGCGCCAGCAGCCCACATGGACTAGCGGCCTACGAGCAGTACTTC.

As to this clone: The junction does not match germline at one end; this may be a read error. The chain couples TRBV7-7 to TRBJ2-3, with a tentative D call TRBD2 (5 bases). Germline loops: CDR1 SSHAT, CDR2 FNYEAQ (reference sequence). The CDR3 has 14 amino acids. The CDR3 is CASSPSVNRGTQYF. The DNA for the CDR3 is TGTGCTAGCAGCCCATCAGTAAACCGGGGTACGCAGTATTTT.

This clone turned up a few times. The rearrangement uses TRBV7-8 and TRBJ2-7, with no clear D. CDR1 and CDR2 (germline): SGHVS, FQNEAQ. The CDR3 is made up of 13 amino acids. The V end was cut by 3 bases, the J end by 2 bases, with 8 bases between. CDR3 sequence (DNA): TGTGCCAGCAGCTTCCGGCTGGCCTACGAGCAGTACTTC. It specifies CASSFRLAYEQYF.

The genes are TRBV4-1 and TRBJ2-2; possibly TRBD1 for D (5 bases). The CDR3 consists of 17 residues. Trimming removed 1 base at V and 5 bases at J, with 17 bases between. Germline-derived CDR1 and CDR2 are MGHRA and YSYEKL. For the CDR3, the DNA is TGCGCCAGCAGCCAAGCCCTCCAAGGGGTGGGTACCGGGGAGCTGTTTTTT. Protein: CASSQALQGVGTGELFF.

This clone was detected a few times. V gene TRBV21-1 combines with J gene TRBJ2-7. TRBV21-1 constitutes a pseudogene. The CDR3 is made up of 17 amino acids. The CDR3 DNA reads as TGTGCCAGCAGCAAATCGGCGGGCGGGCCAGGGCTCTACGAGCAGTACTTC. This codes for CASSKSAGGPGLYEQYF.

The chain is built from TRBV19 and TRBJ2-7, with TRBD1 matching 7 bases. CDR1 and CDR2 from the germline V gene are LNHDA and SQIVND (reference sequence). This CDR3 contains 15 residues. V shed 4 bases and J 3 bases; nucleotides not matched to a gene: 9. The CDR3 is CASSRTGAAVYEQYF. The CDR3 nucleotides read TGTGCCAGTAGTAGGACAGGCGCAGCAGTCTACGAGCAGTACTTC.

This clone was observed a handful of times. The chain has TRBV7-2 and TRBJ1-1; maybe TRBD1 (5 bases). Trimming removed 1 base at V and 3 bases at J, with 15 bases between. Germline assignment: CDR1 SGHTA and CDR2 FQGNSA. The length of the CDR3 is 16 residues. The CDR3 DNA is TGTGCCAGCAGCTTAGAGAGTGGACGGACATACACTGAAGCTTTCTTT. It codes for CASSLESGRTYTEAFF.

The chain recombines TRBV7-9 with TRBJ2-5; a weak D match, TRBD2 (5 bases). The CDR3 covers 14 residues. Germline CDR1 is SEHNR and CDR2 is FQNEAQ (reference sequence). Trimming removed 0 bases from V and 5 bases from J, with 10 bases in between. Here the CDR3 reads CASSLAGVYETQYF. In DNA, the CDR3 is TGTGCCAGCAGCTTAGCGGGAGTCTATGAGACCCAGTACTTC.

As regards this clone: Other DNA sequences from this sample encode an identical CDR3 as well. V usage is TRBV28 and J usage is TRBJ1-2; D remains ambiguous. V lost 5 bases to trimming and J lost 4 bases, with 8 bases between them. This CDR3 is built from 12 residues. The germline V gene has CDR1 MDHEN and CDR2 SYDVKM. CDR3 sequence (DNA): TGTGCCAGCAGTCCCCCCGGCTATGGCTACACCTTC. Its translation: CASSPPGYGYTF.

This clone has a handful of counts. V usage is TRBV5-1 and J usage is TRBJ2-1; D is unclear. Trimming stripped 5 bases from V and 4 bases from J, with 10 bases between. The CDR3 has 13 amino acids. CDR1 is SGHRS, CDR2 YFSETQ, per germline. CDR3 region: CASRSEVYNEQFF. The CDR3 nucleotides are TGCGCCAGCAGGAGCGAGGTTTACAATGAGCAGTTCTTC.

The gene calls are TRBV7-3 and TRBJ2-3; possible D gene TRBD2, 5 bases. The germline gives CDR1 SGHTA, CDR2 FQGTGA. V was clipped by 2 bases and J by 7 bases, with 13 bases between them. This CDR3 has 14 residues. The CDR3 DNA reads as TGTGCCAGCAGCTTACGGGATTCGGAGAATACGCAGTATTTT. Its translation is CASSLRDSENTQYF. The whole variable domain, remainder taken from reference TRBV7-3 and TRBJ2-3, is GAGVSQTPSNKVTEKGKYVELRCDPISGHTALYWYRQSLGQGPEFLIYFQGTGAADDSGLPNDRFFAVRPEGSVSTLKIQRTERGDSAVYLCASSLRDSENTQYFGPGTRLTVL.

The chain is built from TRBV5-4 and TRBJ2-2; TRBD1 is a possible D gene (6 bases). CDR3 length equals 14 residues. CDR1 and CDR2 (germline): SGHNT, YYREEE (reference sequence). Trimming pared 1 base from V and 7 bases from J, leaving 11 bases between. The CDR3 nucleotides read TGTGCCAGCAGCTTGCAGGGGATGGACGGGGAGCTGTTTTTT. Protein: CASSLQGMDGELFF.

About this clone: A read error may be the cause here, since a much bigger clone is one base away. The chain joins TRBV9 to TRBJ2-7; D call uncertain. Trimming took 3 bases from V and 2 from J, leaving 3 bases between them. Germline values: CDR1 SGDLS, CDR2 YYNGEE. This CDR3 is 11 amino acids long. The DNA for the CDR3 is TGTGCCAGCAGCGCCACCTACGAGCAGTACTTC. Its protein product is CASSATYEQYF.

The sample holds one count of this clone. The chain carries TRBV28 and TRBJ1-5; D perhaps matches TRBD1 (6 bases). Germline V gives CDR1 MDHEN, CDR2 SYDVKM. Trimming stripped 2 bases from V and 5 bases from J, with 10 bases between. The CDR3 extends over 14 amino acids. The CDR3 DNA reads as TGTGCCAGCAGTTTACCAGGGGAGGATCAGCCCCAGCATTTT. It is translated as CASSLPGEDQPQHF.

This clone was detected a few times. This rearrangement joins TRBV4-2 to TRBJ2-3; no definite D call. V lost 4 bases and J lost 5, with 16 bases in between. In germline, CDR1 is LGHNA, CDR2 YNFKEQ. This CDR3 contains 15 residues. CDR3: CASSRVVGALDTQYF. CDR3 in DNA: TGTGCCAGCAGCCGTGTTGTTGGAGCTTTAGATACGCAGTATTTT.

This clone has only a few counts. This chain uses TRBV6-6 with TRBJ2-3; tentatively, D is TRBD1 (6 bases). Trimming shortened V by 10 bases and J by 3 bases, and 14 bases separated the two germline ends. The CDR3 has 13 residues. Germline assignment: CDR1 MNHNY and CDR2 SVGAGI (reference sequence). The CDR3 loop reads CATKLRGTDTQYF. CDR3 in DNA: TGTGCCACTAAATTGAGGGGGACAGATACGCAGTATTTT.

V and J are TRBV27 and TRBJ2-7; no clear D gene. The CDR3 spans 12 residues. Germline CDR1 is MNHEY and CDR2 is SMNVEV (reference sequence). V was pared by 7 bases and J by 3 bases, with 10 bases between. The CDR3 coding sequence is TGTGCCAGCACCCTCCTGTACTACGAGCAGTACTTC. Its protein is CASTLLYYEQYF.

This rearrangement joins TRBV9 to TRBJ1-2; D is perhaps TRBD1 (5 bases). Germline V CDR1 and CDR2: SGDLS, YYNGEE. The V end was cut by 1 base, the J end by 7 bases, with 14 bases between. The CDR3 consists of 14 residues. The CDR3 region is CASSVFGQGSGYTF. The CDR3 region has the DNA TGTGCCAGCAGCGTATTTGGGCAGGGAAGTGGCTACACCTTC.

This chain uses TRBV19 with TRBJ2-5, with D perhaps matching TRBD2 (5 bases). CDR3 size: 16 residues. Trimming shortened V by 4 bases and J by 2 bases, and 17 bases separated the two germline ends. Per germline, CDR1 LNHDA and CDR2 SQIVND (reference sequence). In nucleotides, the CDR3 is TGTGCCAGTAGTACACTGTCGGGAACTTCTCAAGAGACCCAGTACTTC. Its translation: CASSTLSGTSQETQYF.

In nucleotides, the CDR3 is TGTGCCAGCAGCTTCCCTCAGAGCACCCAGTACTTC. Amino acid sequence: CASSFPQSTQYF. The gene calls are TRBV7-2 and TRBJ2-5; D uncertain. Trimming took off 3 bases at V and 8 bases at J, with 10 bases between the two ends. This CDR3 spans 12 amino acids. The germline gives CDR1 SGHTA, CDR2 FQGNSA.

The V call is TRBV5-6, the J call TRBJ1-2; D uncertain. This CDR3 comprises 14 residues. CDR1 and CDR2 (germline): SGHDT, YYEEEE. V lost 1 base and J lost 10, with 17 bases in between. CDR3 nucleotide sequence: TGTGCCAGCAGCTTGATGACCCAACTAGGCTTCTACACCTTC. Translating it yields CASSLMTQLGFYTF.

This clone came up a few times. The chain carries TRBV28 and TRBJ1-2; the D gene is possibly TRBD1 (6 bases). Germline V lookup: CDR1 MDHEN, CDR2 SYDVKM. Trimming took off 6 bases at V and 5 bases at J, with 13 bases between the two ends. The CDR3 contains 13 residues. Here the CDR3 DNA reads TGTGCCAGCAGGAGGACAGTCCTTTATGGCTACACCTTC. This sequence encodes CASRRTVLYGYTF.

This clone has a handful of counts. The chain couples TRBV9 to TRBJ2-3; 8 bases align to TRBD2. The ends lost 3 bases at V and 4 bases at J; junction bases unmatched: 13. The CDR3 runs 17 residues. Germline V gives CDR1 SGDLS, CDR2 YYNGEE. The CDR3 loop reads CASSASVGLGEADTQYF. CDR3 sequence (DNA): TGTGCCAGCAGCGCTAGTGTGGGACTAGGGGAGGCAGATACGCAGTATTTT.

The chain carries TRBV7-2 and TRBJ2-3; D is tentatively TRBD1 or TRBD2 (6 bases each). With 5 bases removed from V and 8 bases from J, the gap between germline ends came to 14 bases. Germline lookup yields CDR1 SGHTA and CDR2 FQGNSA. The CDR3 contains 13 residues. The CDR3 DNA is TGTGCCAGCAGCCCCCTTACGGGGGCTACGCAGTATTTT. This sequence encodes CASSPLTGATQYF.

This clone was seen just once. V usage is TRBV2 and J usage is TRBJ1-1; TRBD1 agrees at 8 bases. CDR3 length equals 16 residues. In germline, CDR1 is SNHLY, CDR2 FYNNEI. The V gene end was trimmed by 8 bases and the J gene end by 1 base; junction bases not matched to a gene: 12. CDR3 residues: CASGDLDRARNTEAFF. The CDR3, as DNA: TGTGCCAGCGGGGATTTGGACAGGGCCAGGAACACTGAAGCTTTCTTT.